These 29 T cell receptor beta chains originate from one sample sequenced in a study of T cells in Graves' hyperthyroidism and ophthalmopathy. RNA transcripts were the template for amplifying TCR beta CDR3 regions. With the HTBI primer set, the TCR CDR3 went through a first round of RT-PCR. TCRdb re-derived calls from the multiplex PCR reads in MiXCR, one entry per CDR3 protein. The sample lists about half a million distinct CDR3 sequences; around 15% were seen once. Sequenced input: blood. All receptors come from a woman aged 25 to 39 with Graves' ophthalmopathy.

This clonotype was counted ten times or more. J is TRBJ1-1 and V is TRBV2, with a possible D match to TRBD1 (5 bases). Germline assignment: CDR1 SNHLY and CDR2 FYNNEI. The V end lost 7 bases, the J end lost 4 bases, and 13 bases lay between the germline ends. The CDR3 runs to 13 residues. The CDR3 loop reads CASKGERGTEAFF. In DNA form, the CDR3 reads TGTGCCAGCAAAGGGGAGCGTGGCACTGAAGCTTTCTTT.

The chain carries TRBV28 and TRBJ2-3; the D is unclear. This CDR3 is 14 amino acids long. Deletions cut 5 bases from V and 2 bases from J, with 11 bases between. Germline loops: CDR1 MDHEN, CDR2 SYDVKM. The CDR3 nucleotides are TGTGCCAGCAGTGGACGCTCCCCCACAGATACGCAGTATTTT. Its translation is CASSGRSPTDTQYF.

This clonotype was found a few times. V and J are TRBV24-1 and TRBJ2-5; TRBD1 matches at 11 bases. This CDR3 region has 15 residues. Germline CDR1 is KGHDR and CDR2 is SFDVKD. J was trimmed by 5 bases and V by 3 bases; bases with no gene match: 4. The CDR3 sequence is CATSDGTGGLETQYF. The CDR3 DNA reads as TGTGCCACCAGTGATGGGACAGGGGGACTTGAGACCCAGTACTTC.

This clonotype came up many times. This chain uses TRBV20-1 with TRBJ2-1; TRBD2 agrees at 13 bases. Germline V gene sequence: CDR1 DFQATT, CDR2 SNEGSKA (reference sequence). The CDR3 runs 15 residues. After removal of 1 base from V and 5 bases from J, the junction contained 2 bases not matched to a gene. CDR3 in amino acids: CSARGGTSGNNEQFF. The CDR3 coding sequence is TGCAGTGCTAGAGGAGGGACTAGCGGGAACAATGAGCAGTTCTTC.

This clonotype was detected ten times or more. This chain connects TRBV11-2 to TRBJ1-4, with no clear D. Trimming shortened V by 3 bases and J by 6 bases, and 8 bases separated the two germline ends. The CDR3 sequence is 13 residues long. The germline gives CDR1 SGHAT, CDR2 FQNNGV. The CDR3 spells CASSFWGDEKLFF. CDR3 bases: TGTGCCAGCAGCTTTTGGGGTGATGAAAAACTGTTTTTT.

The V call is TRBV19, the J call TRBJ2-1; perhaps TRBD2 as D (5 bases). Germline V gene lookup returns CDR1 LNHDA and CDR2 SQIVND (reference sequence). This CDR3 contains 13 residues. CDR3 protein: CAAGPPLYNEQFF. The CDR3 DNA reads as TGTGCTGCGGGTCCCCCGCTATACAATGAGCAGTTCTTC.

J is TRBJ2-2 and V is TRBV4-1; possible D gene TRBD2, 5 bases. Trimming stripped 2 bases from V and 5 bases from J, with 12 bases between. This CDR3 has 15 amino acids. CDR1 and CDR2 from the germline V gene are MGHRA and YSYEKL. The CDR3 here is CASSQLPSGTGELFF. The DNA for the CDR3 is TGCGCCAGCAGCCAACTACCTTCGGGGACCGGGGAGCTGTTTTTT.

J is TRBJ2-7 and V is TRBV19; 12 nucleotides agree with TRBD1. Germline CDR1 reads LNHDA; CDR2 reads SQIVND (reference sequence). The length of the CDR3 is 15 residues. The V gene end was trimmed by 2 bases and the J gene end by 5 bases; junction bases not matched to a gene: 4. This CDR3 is CASSITGTGGDEQYF. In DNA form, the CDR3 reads TGTGCCAGTAGTATAACGGGGACAGGGGGCGACGAGCAGTACTTC.

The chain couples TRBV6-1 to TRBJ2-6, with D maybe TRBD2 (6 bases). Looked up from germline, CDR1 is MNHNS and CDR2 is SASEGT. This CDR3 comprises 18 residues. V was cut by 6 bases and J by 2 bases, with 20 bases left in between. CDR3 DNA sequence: TGTGCCAGCAGGGAGGGTCTCCAGGGCAGGGCTGGGGCCAACGTCCTGACTTTC. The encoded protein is CASREGLQGRAGANVLTF.

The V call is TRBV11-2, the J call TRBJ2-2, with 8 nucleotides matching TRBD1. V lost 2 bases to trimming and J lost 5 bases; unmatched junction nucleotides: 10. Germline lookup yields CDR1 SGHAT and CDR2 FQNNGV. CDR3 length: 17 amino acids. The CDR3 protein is CASSLRAGTGFTGELFF. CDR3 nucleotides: TGTGCCAGCAGCTTAAGGGCTGGGACAGGTTTTACCGGGGAGCTGTTTTTT.

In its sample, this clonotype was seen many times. The CDR3 loop is CASQQTEDTDTQYF. Written as DNA, the CDR3 is TGTGCCAGCCAGCAGACGGAAGATACGGATACGCAGTATTTT. This sequence joins TRBV11-1 and TRBJ2-3; unclear D gene. CDR3 length: 14 residues. V dropped 8 bases and J dropped 6 bases, with 18 bases sitting between them. Looked up from germline, CDR1 is SGHAT and CDR2 is FQDESV (reference sequence).

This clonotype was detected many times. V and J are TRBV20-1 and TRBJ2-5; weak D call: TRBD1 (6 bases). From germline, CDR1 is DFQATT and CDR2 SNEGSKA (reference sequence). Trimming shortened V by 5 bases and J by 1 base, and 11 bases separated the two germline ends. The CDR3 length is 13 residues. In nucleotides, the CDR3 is TGCAGTGCTGACCAGGGGTCCCAAGAGACCCAGTACTTC. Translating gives CSADQGSQETQYF.

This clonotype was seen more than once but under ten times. The CDR3 nucleotides are TGTGCCATCAGCTCCACATCGACAGGGGCGAAAAGCTATGGCTACACCTTC. Amino acid sequence: CAISSTSTGAKSYGYTF. The chain combines TRBV10-3 with TRBJ1-2, with TRBD1 matching 8 bases. The V gene's germline CDR1 is ENHRY and CDR2 SYGVKD. Unmatched junction bases numbered 16, after V lost 6 bases and J lost 4 bases. The CDR3 totals 17 residues.

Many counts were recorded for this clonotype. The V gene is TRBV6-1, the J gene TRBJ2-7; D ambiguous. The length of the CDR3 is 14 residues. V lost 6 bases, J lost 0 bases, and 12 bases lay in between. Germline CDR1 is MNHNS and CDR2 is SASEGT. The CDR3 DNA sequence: TGTGCCAGCAGCATAAGACATAGCTCCTACGAGCAGTACTTC. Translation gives CASSIRHSSYEQYF.

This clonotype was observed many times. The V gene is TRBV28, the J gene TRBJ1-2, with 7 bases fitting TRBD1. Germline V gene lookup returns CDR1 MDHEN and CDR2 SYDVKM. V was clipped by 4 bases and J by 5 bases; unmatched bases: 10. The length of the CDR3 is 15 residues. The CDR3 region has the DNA TGTGCCAGCAGTTCTACCGGGACAGAGCCTTATGGCTACACCTTC. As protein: CASSSTGTEPYGYTF.

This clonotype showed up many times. The CDR3 nucleotides are TGTGCCAGCAGTAGCGACGCGGGGAGGACGTCCTACGAGCAGTACTTC. Translated: CASSSDAGRTSYEQYF. V is TRBV6-1 and J is TRBJ2-7; perhaps TRBD2 as D (6 bases). V lost 5 bases to trimming and J lost 1 base, with 18 bases between them. The CDR3 totals 16 residues. Germline CDR1 reads MNHNS; CDR2 reads SASEGT.

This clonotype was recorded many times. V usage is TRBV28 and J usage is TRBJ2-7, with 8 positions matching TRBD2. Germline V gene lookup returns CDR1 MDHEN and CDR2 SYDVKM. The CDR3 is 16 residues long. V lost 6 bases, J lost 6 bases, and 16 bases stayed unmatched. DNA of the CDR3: TGTGCCAGCAGAAAGGGCCCCGGGACTAGATCCCTCGAGCAGTACTTC. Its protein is CASRKGPGTRSLEQYF.

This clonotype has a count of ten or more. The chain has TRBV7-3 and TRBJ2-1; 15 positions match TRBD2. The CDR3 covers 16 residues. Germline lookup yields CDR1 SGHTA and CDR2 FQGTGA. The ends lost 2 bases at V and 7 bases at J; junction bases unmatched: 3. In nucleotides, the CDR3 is TGTGCCAGCAGCTTAGGACTAGCGGGAGGGGAGAATGAGCAGTTCTTC. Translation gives CASSLGLAGGENEQFF.

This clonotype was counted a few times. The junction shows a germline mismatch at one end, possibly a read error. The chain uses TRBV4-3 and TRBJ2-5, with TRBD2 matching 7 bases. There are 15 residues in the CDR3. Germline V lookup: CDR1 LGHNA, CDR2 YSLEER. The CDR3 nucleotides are TGCGCCGGCAGCCAAGATCCGCAGGGAGGGGAGACCCAGTACTTC. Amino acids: CAGSQDPQGGETQYF.

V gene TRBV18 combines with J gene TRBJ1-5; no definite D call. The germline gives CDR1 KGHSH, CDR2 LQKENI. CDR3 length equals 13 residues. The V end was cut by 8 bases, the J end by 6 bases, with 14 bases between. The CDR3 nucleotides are TGTGCCAGCCCCGGTAGGGTGGGTCAGCCCCAGCATTTT. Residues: CASPGRVGQPQHF.

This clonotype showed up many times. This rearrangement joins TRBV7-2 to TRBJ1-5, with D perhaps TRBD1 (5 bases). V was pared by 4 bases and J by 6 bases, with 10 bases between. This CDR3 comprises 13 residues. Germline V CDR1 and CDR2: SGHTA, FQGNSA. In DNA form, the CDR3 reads TGTGCCAGCAGCTCCCAAAGGGGTCAGCCCCAGCATTTT. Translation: CASSSQRGQPQHF.

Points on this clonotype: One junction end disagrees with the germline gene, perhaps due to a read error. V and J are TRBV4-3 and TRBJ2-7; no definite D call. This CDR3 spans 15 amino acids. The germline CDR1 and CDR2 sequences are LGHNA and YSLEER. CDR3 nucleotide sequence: TGCGCCGGCAGCCAGCAAAATACAGCTGACCACGAGCAGTACTTC. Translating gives CAGSQQNTADHEQYF.

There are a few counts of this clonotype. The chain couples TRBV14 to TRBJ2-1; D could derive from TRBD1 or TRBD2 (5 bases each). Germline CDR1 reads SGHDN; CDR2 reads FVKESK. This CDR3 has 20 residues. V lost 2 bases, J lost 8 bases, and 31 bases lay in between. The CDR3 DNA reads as TGTGCCAGCAGCCAACCCAACAACGTTCGAGGGGCAGACATATGGGATGAGCAGTTCTTC. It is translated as CASSQPNNVRGADIWDEQFF.

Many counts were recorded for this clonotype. The CDR3 DNA sequence: TGTGCCAGCAGTATAACAGGGACCTATAATTCACCCCTCCACTTT. Amino acid sequence: CASSITGTYNSPLHF. The chain is built from TRBV27 and TRBJ1-6; D is possibly TRBD1 (6 bases). From germline, CDR1 is MNHEY and CDR2 SMNVEV (reference sequence). Trimming stripped 5 bases from V and 2 bases from J, with 10 bases between. The CDR3 covers 15 residues.

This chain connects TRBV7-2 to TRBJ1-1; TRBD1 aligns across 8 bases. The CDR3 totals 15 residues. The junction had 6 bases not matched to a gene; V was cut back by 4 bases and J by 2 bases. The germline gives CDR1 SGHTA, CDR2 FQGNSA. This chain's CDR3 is CASSSQTGVNTEAFF. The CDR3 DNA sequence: TGTGCCAGCAGCTCGCAGACAGGGGTCAACACTGAAGCTTTCTTT.

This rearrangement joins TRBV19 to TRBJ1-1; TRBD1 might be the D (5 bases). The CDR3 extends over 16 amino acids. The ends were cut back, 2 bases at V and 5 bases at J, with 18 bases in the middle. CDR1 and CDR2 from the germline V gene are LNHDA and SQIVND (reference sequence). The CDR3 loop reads CASSIFSGLARTEAFF. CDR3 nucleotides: TGTGCCAGTAGTATATTTTCAGGGCTGGCGAGGACTGAAGCTTTCTTT.

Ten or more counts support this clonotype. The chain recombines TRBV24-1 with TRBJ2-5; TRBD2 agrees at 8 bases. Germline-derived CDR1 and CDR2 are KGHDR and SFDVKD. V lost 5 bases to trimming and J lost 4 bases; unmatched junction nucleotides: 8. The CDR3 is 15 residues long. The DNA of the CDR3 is TGTGCCACCAGTGCGACGGGAGGGCCCGGAGAGACCCAGTACTTC. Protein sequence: CATSATGGPGETQYF.

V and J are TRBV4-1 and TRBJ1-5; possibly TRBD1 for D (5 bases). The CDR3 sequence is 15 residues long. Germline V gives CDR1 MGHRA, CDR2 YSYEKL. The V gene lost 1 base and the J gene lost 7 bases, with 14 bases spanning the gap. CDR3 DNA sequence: TGCGCCAGCAGCCAAGCCGACAGAATAAACCAGCCCCAGCATTTT. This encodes CASSQADRINQPQHF.

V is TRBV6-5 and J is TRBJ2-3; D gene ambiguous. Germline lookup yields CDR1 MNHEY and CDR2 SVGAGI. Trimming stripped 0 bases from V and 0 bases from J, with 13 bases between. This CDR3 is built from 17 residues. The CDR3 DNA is TGTGCCAGCAGTTACTCCAGGATACCGTCTAGCACAGATACGCAGTATTTT. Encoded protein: CASSYSRIPSSTDTQYF.